The clone carrying this TCR beta chain was seen at least ten times. Antigen specificity is unknown. These data come from a study of CD8 T cells in ankylosing spondylitis. Findings and caveats of the study: Disease-linked clones bore a CD8+ phenotype, appearing relatively rarely in peripheral blood. Blood from ankylosing spondylitis patients appeared to carry a characteristic roughly 8-variant TCR beta motif. In ankylosing spondylitis patients, matched synovial fluid reportedly showed significant enrichment of disease-linked clones.

For TCR beta, libraries came from quantitative 5'-RACE with molecular barcodes. TCRdb redid the calling of the 5' RACE reads with MiXCR, one entry per CDR3 protein. Among 200,000 or so distinct CDR3 sequences listed, over 15% were seen once. The CDR3 runs 13 residues. The germline CDR1 and CDR2 sequences are KGHDR and SFDVKD. V lost 0 bases and J lost 15, with 14 bases in between. This TCR was recovered from a male donor between 5 and 29 years old with ankylosing spondylitis or in good health (not recorded which). The sample consisted of blood, either unsorted or a sorted T cell fraction (not recorded which). The chain employs TRBV24-1 and TRBJ2-1, with D possibly being TRBD2 (5 bases). Here the CDR3 DNA reads TGTGCCACCAGTGATTTGAACGGGAAGGTGAGGTTCTTC. Protein sequence: CATSDLNGKVRFF.